This TCR beta chain was documented in a study of T-cell reconstitution after alpha-beta-depleted transplantation in children. General study points: The origin of alpha-beta T cells about two months after transplant was reportedly several hundred expanded graft clones. Surviving thymic progenitors and recipient T cells were the source of high TCRbeta diversity at day 60 in some patients.

Using unique molecular identifiers, the investigators prepared the TCRbeta library. One entry per CDR3 protein, called by TCRdb with MiXCR from the PCR reads. Of 120,000 to 150,000 distinct CDR3 sequences listed, 8% to 10% are singletons. Germline V gene lookup returns CDR1 DFQATT and CDR2 SNEGSKA (reference sequence). This CDR3 contains 14 residues. V was trimmed by 3 bases and J by 1 base, leaving 10 bases between them. This clonotype has just a few counts. Its target is not known. Specimen: PBMCs, mostly from graft donor cells, collected 180 days after TCRalphabeta/CD19-depleted stem cell transplant. This clonotype was obtained from a female patient aged 2 to 10 who had a stem cell transplant for congenital amegakaryocytic thrombocytopenia, so the T cells may come from the graft donor. The chain recombines TRBV20-1 with TRBJ2-1, with a weak D call TRBD1 (5 bases). The CDR3: CSASGGASYNEQFF. In DNA form, the CDR3 reads TGCAGTGCTAGTGGTGGGGCGTCCTACAATGAGCAGTTCTTC.